This TCR beta chain stems from a study of CXCR3-negative and CXCR3-positive naive CD8 T cells. Broader study findings: Similar levels of surface CD5 were seen between naive subsets; TCR strength was inferred from TRB CDR3 properties. PBMCs showed partially decreased CXCR3 expression after cryopreservation, and most assays used fresh PBMCs. Against CXCR3-negative naive cells, CXCR3-positive naive cells showed more hydrophobic TRB CDR3s.

Researchers sorted 250,000 to 350,000 cells of each CD8+ T cell subset in triplicate. Definition of naive CD8+ T cells rested on a CD45RO-CCR7+CD27+CD95- profile. It was by 5' RACE with UMI labels that the TRB cDNA libraries were prepared. TCRdb processed the 5' RACE reads again and assigns one entry to each CDR3 protein, with no DNA. In total, the table holds 140,000 to 150,000 distinct CDR3 sequences. The CDR3 is 17 amino acids. The germline gives CDR1 MGHRA, CDR2 YSYEKL. About this clonotype itself: Its specificity is not known.

Material: naive CXCR3+ CD8+ T cells from blood. Specified subset: CD45RO-CCR7+CD27+CD95- naive CD8+ T cells expressing CXCR3 (TNR3+). The V and J genes are TRBV4-1 and TRBJ2-5; TCRdb returns TRBD1, unconfirmable since there is no DNA. The sequence was obtained from a human donor in good health. Some clones in this sample may be carry-over from other donors' samples. CDR3 in amino acids: CASSHDTTGHLQETQYF.